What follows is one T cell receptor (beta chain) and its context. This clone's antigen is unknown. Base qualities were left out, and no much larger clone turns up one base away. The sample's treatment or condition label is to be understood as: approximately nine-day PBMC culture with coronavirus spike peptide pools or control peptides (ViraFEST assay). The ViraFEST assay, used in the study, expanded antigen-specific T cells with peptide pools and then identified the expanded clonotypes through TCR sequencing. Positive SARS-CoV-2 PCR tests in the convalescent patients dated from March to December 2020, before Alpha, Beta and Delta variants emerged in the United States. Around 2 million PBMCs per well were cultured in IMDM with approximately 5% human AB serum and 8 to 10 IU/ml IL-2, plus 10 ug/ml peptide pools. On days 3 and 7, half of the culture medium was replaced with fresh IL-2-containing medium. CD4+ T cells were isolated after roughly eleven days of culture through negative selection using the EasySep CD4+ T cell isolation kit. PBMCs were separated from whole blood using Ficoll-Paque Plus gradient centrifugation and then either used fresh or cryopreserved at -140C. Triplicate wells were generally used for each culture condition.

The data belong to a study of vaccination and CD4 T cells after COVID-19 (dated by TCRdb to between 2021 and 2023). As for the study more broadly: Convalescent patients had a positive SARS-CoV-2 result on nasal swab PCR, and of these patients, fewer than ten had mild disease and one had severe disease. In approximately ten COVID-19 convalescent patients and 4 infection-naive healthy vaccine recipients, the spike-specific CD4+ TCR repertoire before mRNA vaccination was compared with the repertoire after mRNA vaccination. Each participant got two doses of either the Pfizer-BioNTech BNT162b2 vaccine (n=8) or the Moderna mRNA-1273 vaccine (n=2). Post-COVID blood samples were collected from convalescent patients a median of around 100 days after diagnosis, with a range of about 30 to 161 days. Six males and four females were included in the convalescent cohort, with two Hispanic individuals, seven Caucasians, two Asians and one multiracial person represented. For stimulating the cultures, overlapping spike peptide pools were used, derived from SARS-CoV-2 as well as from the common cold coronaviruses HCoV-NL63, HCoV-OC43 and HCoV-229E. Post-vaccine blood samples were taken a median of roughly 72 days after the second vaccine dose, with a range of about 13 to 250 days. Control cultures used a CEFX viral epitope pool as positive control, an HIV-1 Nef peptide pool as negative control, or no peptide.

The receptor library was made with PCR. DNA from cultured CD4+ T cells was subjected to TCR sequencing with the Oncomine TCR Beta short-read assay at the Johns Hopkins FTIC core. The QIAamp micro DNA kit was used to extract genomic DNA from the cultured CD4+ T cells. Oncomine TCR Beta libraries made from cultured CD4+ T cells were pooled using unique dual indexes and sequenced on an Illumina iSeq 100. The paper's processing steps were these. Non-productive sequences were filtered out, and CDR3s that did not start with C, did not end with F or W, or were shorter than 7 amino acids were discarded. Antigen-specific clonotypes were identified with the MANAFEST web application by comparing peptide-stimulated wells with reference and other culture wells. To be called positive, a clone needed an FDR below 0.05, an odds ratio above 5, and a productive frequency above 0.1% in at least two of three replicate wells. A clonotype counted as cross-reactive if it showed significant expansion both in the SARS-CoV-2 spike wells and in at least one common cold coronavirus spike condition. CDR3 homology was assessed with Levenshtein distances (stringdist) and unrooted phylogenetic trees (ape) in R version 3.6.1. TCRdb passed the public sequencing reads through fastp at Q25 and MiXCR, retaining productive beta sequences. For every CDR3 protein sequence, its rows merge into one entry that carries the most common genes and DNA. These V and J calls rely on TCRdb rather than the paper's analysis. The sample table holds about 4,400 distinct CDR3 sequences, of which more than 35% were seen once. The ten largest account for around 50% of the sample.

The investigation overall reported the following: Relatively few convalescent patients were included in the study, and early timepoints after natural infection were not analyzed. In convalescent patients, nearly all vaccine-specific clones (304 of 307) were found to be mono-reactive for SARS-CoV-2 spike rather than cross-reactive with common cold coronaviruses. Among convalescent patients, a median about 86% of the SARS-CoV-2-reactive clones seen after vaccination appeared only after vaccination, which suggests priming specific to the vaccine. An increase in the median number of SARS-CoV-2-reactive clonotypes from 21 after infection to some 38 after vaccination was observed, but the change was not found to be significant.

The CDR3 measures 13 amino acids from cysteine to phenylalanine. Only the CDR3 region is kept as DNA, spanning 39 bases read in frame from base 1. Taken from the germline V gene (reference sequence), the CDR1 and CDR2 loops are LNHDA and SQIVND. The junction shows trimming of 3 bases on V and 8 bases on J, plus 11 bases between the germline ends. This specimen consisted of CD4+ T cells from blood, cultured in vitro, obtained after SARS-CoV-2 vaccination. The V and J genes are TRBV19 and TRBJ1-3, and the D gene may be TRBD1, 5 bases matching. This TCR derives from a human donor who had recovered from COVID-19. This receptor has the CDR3 CASSIVGRHTIYF. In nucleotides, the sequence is TGTGCCAGTAGTATTGTGGGGCGGCACACCATATATTTT.